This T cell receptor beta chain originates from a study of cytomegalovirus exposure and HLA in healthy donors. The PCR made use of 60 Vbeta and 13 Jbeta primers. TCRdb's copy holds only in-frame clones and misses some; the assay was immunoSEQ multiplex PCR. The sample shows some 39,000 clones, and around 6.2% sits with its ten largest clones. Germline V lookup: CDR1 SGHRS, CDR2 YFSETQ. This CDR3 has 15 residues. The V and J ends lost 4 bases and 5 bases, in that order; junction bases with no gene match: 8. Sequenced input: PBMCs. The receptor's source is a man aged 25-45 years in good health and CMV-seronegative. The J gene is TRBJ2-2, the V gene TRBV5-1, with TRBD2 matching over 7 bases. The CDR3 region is CASSPALGGTGELFF. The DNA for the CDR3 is TGCGCCAGCAGCCCCGCTCTGGGAGGGACCGGGGAGCTGTTTTTT.